This record looks at one T cell receptor (beta chain) sequence and its context. As originally analysed: Amplification with reference gene primers provided the estimates of nucleated cell counts. Assay used: immunoSEQ multiplex PCR; TCRdb lists only in-frame clones, some missing. V and J calls and clone size are those listed in that table; D and trimming were worked out from the DNA. The table lists roughly 60,000 clones, about nine tenths of them singletons. This sample was taken from a study of blood T cell repertoires in COVID-19. For the study at large: Sites in the United States, Italy and Spain provided acute and convalescent COVID-19 samples. PBMCs, B-cell-depleted T cells, or T cells provided the cDNA or gDNA that made up the material.

The germline V and J ends were trimmed by 3 bases and 0 bases, with 15 bases remaining between them. The CDR3 is 15 amino acids. The V gene's germline CDR1 is DFQATT and CDR2 SNEGSKA (reference sequence). This receptor was taken from a human donor with acute or convalescent COVID-19. The donor label of this sample is uncertain. The sequenced material came from peripheral blood. V is TRBV20-1 and J is TRBJ2-7; D is possibly TRBD2 (6 bases). The chain's CDR3 is CSASWGGMGSYEQYF. In nucleotides, the CDR3 is TGCAGTGCTAGTTGGGGCGGGATGGGCTCCTACGAGCAGTACTTC.